The rows below give T cell receptor beta chains drawn from one sample of a study of shared clonotypes between healthy human individuals. Data came from immunoSEQ multiplex PCR; TCRdb stores just in-frame clones and leaves some out. The table includes fewer than 550,000 clones, about three quarters detected once. Sequencing input: PBMCs. The receptor source for this set is a middle-aged woman in good health. Some clones in this sample may be carry-over from other donors' samples. Both conserved end residues are part of each CDR3. Each record gives: clone size, V gene, D gene, J gene, CDR3 DNA, CDR3 protein. A D gene is named only where the DNA matches it firmly. Rows may omit the clone size; those that give it use once, few, many or a size class.

size: many
V: TRBV9
D: TRBD2
J: TRBJ2-1
DNA: TGTGCCAGCAGCGGCCCACGGGGCGGGAGGGCGTACAATGAGCAGTTCTTC
CDR3: CASSGPRGGRAYNEQFF

size: -
V: TRBV6-5
D: TRBD2
J: TRBJ2-7
DNA: TGTGCCAGCAGTCCGGGACTAGCGGGAGCTTACGAGCAGTACTTC
CDR3: CASSPGLAGAYEQYF

size: -
V: TRBV30
D: TRBD1
J: TRBJ1-2
DNA: TGTGCCTGTTTTATGACAGGGCTGTCCTATGGCTACACCTTC
CDR3: CACFMTGLSYGYTF

size: -
V: TRBV5-1
D: -
J: TRBJ2-4
DNA: TGCGCCAGCAGCTTTCGGAGGGCCGATGCCAAAAACATTCAGTACTTC
CDR3: CASSFRRADAKNIQYF

size: -
V: TRBV28
D: TRBD2
J: TRBJ2-1
DNA: TGTGCCAGCAGTTCCCCCCAAATGACTAGCGGGTATTACAATGAGCAGTTCTTC
CDR3: CASSSPQMTSGYYNEQFF

size: -
V: TRBV11-2
D: TRBD2
J: TRBJ2-1
DNA: TGTGCCAGCAGCTTAAGCCTAGCGGGGGCCTACAATGAGCAGTTCTTC
CDR3: CASSLSLAGAYNEQFF

size: -
V: TRBV5-1
D: -
J: TRBJ2-2
DNA: TGCGCCAGCAGCTTGGCCCTGGGGGCTACCGGGGAGCTGTTTTTT
CDR3: CASSLALGATGELFF

size: many
V: TRBV15
D: -
J: TRBJ2-6
DNA: TGTGCCACCAGCACCTCTACAGGGACCGGGGCCAACGTCCTGACTTTC
CDR3: CATSTSTGTGANVLTF

size: -
V: TRBV5-6
D: TRBD1
J: TRBJ1-1
DNA: TGTGCCAGCAGCTTTGTGGACAGGGGTGGGAACACTGAAGCTTTCTTT
CDR3: CASSFVDRGGNTEAFF

size: -
V: TRBV28
D: -
J: TRBJ2-2
DNA: TGTGCCAGCAGTTTTTGGGTGGGGAAGGGGGACAACGGGGAGCTGTTTTTT
CDR3: CASSFWVGKGDNGELFF

size: -
V: TRBV6-5
D: TRBD2
J: TRBJ2-5
DNA: TGTGCCAGCACTCTACTAGCGGGAGGGACCCAGTACTTC
CDR3: CASTLLAGGTQYF

size: -
V: TRBV4-2
D: -
J: TRBJ1-2
DNA: TGTGCCAGCAGCCAACAGGGAAACTATGGCTACACCTTC
CDR3: CASSQQGNYGYTF

size: -
V: TRBV10-3
D: -
J: TRBJ2-3
DNA: TGTGCCATCAGTCGACAGAGCCTCACAGATACGCAGTATTTT
CDR3: CAISRQSLTDTQYF

size: -
V: TRBV18
D: -
J: TRBJ1-4
DNA: TGTGCCAGCTCACCACTACTACAGAGTGAAAAACTGTTTTTT
CDR3: CASSPLLQSEKLFF

size: -
V: TRBV27
D: TRBD1
J: TRBJ2-1
DNA: TGTGCCAGCAGCAGGGGGTGGGATGAGCAGTTCTTC
CDR3: CASSRGWDEQFF

size: -
V: TRBV7-2
D: -
J: TRBJ2-1
DNA: TGTGCCAGCAGCTTAGTGGGTATTAAGGGGCAAAATGAGCAGTTCTTC
CDR3: CASSLVGIKGQNEQFF

size: few
V: TRBV5-4
D: TRBD1
J: TRBJ2-7
DNA: TGTGCCAGCAGCTTGGCTCTGGGACAGGGCTCCGAGCAGTACTTC
CDR3: CASSLALGQGSEQYF

size: -
V: TRBV5-1
D: -
J: TRBJ2-1
DNA: TGCGCCAGCAGCTTGGTGATGGTGGGAGTGGGCTACAATGAGCAGTTCTTC
CDR3: CASSLVMVGVGYNEQFF

size: -
V: TRBV2
D: -
J: TRBJ2-5
DNA: TGTGCCAGCAGTGCGCAGGGAGGTGGAGAGACCCAGTACTTC
CDR3: CASSAQGGGETQYF

size: few
V: TRBV5-4
D: -
J: TRBJ2-5
DNA: TGTGCCAGCAGCCCCTGGGGGGCTGGAGGAGAGACCCAGTACTTC
CDR3: CASSPWGAGGETQYF

size: -
V: TRBV29-1
D: -
J: TRBJ2-1
DNA: TGCAGCGTTGGACTAGTCGATGAGCAGTTCTTC
CDR3: CSVGLVDEQFF

size: -
V: TRBV6-5
D: TRBD1
J: TRBJ1-6
DNA: TGTGCGATACAGCAGGGGGACGCAAATTCACCCCTCCACTTT
CDR3: CAIQQGDANSPLHF

size: -
V: TRBV28
D: -
J: TRBJ2-1
DNA: TGTGCCAGCAGTCCCCCCCGATTCTACAATGAGCAGTTCTTC
CDR3: CASSPPRFYNEQFF

size: -
V: TRBV28
D: -
J: TRBJ2-5
DNA: TGTGCCAGCCGTGGGGCGGGCGTGGGGTACCAAGAGACCCAGTACTTC
CDR3: CASRGAGVGYQETQYF

size: -
V: TRBV29-1
D: TRBD1
J: TRBJ1-2
DNA: TGCAGCGTTGACCGGGACAGCCTGACGGGGTATGGCTACACCTTC
CDR3: CSVDRDSLTGYGYTF

size: -
V: TRBV7-9
D: -
J: TRBJ2-1
DNA: TGTGCCAGCAGCTTAGCGGACTACAATGAGCAGTTCTTC
CDR3: CASSLADYNEQFF

size: few
V: TRBV10-3
D: TRBD1
J: TRBJ1-2
DNA: TGTGCCATCAAGGTGGAGACAGGGGATGGCTACACCTTC
CDR3: CAIKVETGDGYTF

size: -
V: TRBV4-1
D: -
J: TRBJ2-3
DNA: TGCGCCAGCAGCCAGTTGGACACCGATCGGGATACGCAGTATTTT
CDR3: CASSQLDTDRDTQYF

size: -
V: TRBV10-2
D: -
J: TRBJ1-2
DNA: TGCGCCAGCAGTGCTAGCACCTCGAGTTCTGGCTACACCTTC
CDR3: CASSASTSSSGYTF

size: -
V: TRBV10-3
D: -
J: TRBJ1-5
DNA: TGTGCCATCAGTGAGAGGCCAGCCGTCCAGCCCCAGCATTTT
CDR3: CAISERPAVQPQHF

size: -
V: TRBV29-1
D: -
J: TRBJ1-2
DNA: TGCAGCGTCAAGGACATTTGGGATGGCTACACCTTC
CDR3: CSVKDIWDGYTF

size: once
V: TRBV6-1
D: -
J: TRBJ1-1
DNA: TGTGCCACCAGCAGGTTAGGGGGGACTGAAGCTTTCTTT
CDR3: CATSRLGGTEAFF

size: -
V: TRBV5-1
D: TRBD2
J: TRBJ2-5
DNA: TGCGCCAGCGCCTCGGGACTAGAAGAGACCCAGTACTTC
CDR3: CASASGLEETQYF

size: -
V: TRBV29-1
D: -
J: TRBJ2-7
DNA: TGCAGCGTTGCTCATTCTTGGGGATCCGAGCAGTACTTC
CDR3: CSVAHSWGSEQYF

size: -
V: TRBV28
D: TRBD2
J: TRBJ2-7
DNA: TGTGCCAGCAGTTTACGCGGGGGGCCCTCCTACGAGCAGTACTTC
CDR3: CASSLRGGPSYEQYF

size: -
V: TRBV28
D: -
J: TRBJ1-1
DNA: TGTGCCAGCAGTTTAGGGTACACGGAAGCTTTCTTT
CDR3: CASSLGYTEAFF

size: -
V: TRBV29-1
D: -
J: TRBJ1-2
DNA: TGCAGCGTTGACCGCCAGGCTAACTATGGCTACACCTTC
CDR3: CSVDRQANYGYTF

size: -
V: TRBV10-3
D: -
J: TRBJ2-7
DNA: TGTGCCATCCGTGGGCTCGATACCTACGAGCAGTACTTC
CDR3: CAIRGLDTYEQYF

size: -
V: TRBV28
D: -
J: TRBJ1-2
DNA: TGTGCCAGCAGTTCGCAGCAGAGCTATGGCTACACCTTC
CDR3: CASSSQQSYGYTF

size: -
V: TRBV5-4
D: -
J: TRBJ2-7
DNA: TGTGCCAGCAGCTTGGGGGGGAAACCCTACGAGCAGTACTTC
CDR3: CASSLGGKPYEQYF

size: -
V: TRBV5-1
D: -
J: TRBJ1-3
DNA: TGCGCCAGCAGCTTACAGGGCCTCAACTCTGGAAACACCATATATTTT
CDR3: CASSLQGLNSGNTIYF

size: -
V: TRBV7-3
D: TRBD2
J: TRBJ2-2
DNA: TGTGCCAGCAGCTTAAGAGGGGGACTAGCGGGAGCGATCGCCGGGGAGCTGTTTTTT
CDR3: CASSLRGGLAGAIAGELFF

size: -
V: TRBV5-1
D: -
J: TRBJ1-1
DNA: TGCGCCAGCAGCTTGGCCTCCGGCAGGGAGTACACTGAAGCTTTCTTT
CDR3: CASSLASGREYTEAFF

size: -
V: TRBV2
D: TRBD1
J: TRBJ1-4
DNA: TGTGCCAGCAGTGCCCGACAGGGGGCGCGGGAAAAACTGTTTTTT
CDR3: CASSARQGAREKLFF

size: -
V: TRBV19
D: TRBD2
J: TRBJ2-3
DNA: TGTGCCAGTAGTATGCAACTAGCGGGAGGGGCGAATACGCAGTATTTT
CDR3: CASSMQLAGGANTQYF

size: -
V: TRBV5-1
D: TRBD1
J: TRBJ2-2
DNA: TGCGCCACTCAGGACAGGCCAGACACCGGGGAGCTGTTTTTT
CDR3: CATQDRPDTGELFF

size: once
V: TRBV30
D: -
J: TRBJ1-5
DNA: TGTGCCTGGAGTGAACCATCCGATCAGCCCCAGCATTTT
CDR3: CAWSEPSDQPQHF

size: -
V: TRBV30
D: TRBD2
J: TRBJ2-1
DNA: TGTGCCTGGAGGCGGCTAGCGGGGACTTACAATGAGCAGTTCTTC
CDR3: CAWRRLAGTYNEQFF

size: -
V: TRBV28
D: -
J: TRBJ2-6
DNA: TGTGCCAGCAATCGATTCTACTCTGGGGCCAACGTCCTGACTTTC
CDR3: CASNRFYSGANVLTF

size: -
V: TRBV11-2
D: -
J: TRBJ2-1
DNA: TGTGCCAGCAGATATAGCGGAAGGCGAAGCTCCTACAATGAGCAGTTCTTC
CDR3: CASRYSGRRSSYNEQFF

size: -
V: TRBV7-2
D: -
J: TRBJ2-1
DNA: TGTGCCAGCAGCTTGCGGGATAGCTCCTACAATGAGCAGTTCTTC
CDR3: CASSLRDSSYNEQFF

size: -
V: TRBV4-1
D: -
J: TRBJ2-5
DNA: TGCGCCAGCAGCCAAAACGACAGGACACAAGAGACCCAGTACTTC
CDR3: CASSQNDRTQETQYF

size: -
V: TRBV30
D: TRBD1
J: TRBJ2-1
DNA: TGTGCCTCATTGGACAGGGGGAACAATGAGCAGTTCTTC
CDR3: CASLDRGNNEQFF

size: few
V: TRBV29-1
D: TRBD1
J: TRBJ2-7
DNA: TGCAGCGTTGAACTGGACAGGGGTTACGAGCAGTACTTC
CDR3: CSVELDRGYEQYF

size: many
V: TRBV5-1
D: TRBD2
J: TRBJ2-4
DNA: TGCGCCAGCAGAGAGGCGGGAGGGCCCAACATTCAGTACTTC
CDR3: CASREAGGPNIQYF

size: -
V: TRBV19
D: -
J: TRBJ2-1
DNA: TGTGCCAGTAGGCACCCGAGCCATCGCTACAATGAGCAGTTCTTC
CDR3: CASRHPSHRYNEQFF

size: -
V: TRBV27
D: -
J: TRBJ2-7
DNA: TGTGCCAGCAGTTTTGGGGGCAGGGAGCAGTACTTC
CDR3: CASSFGGREQYF

size: -
V: TRBV28
D: -
J: TRBJ1-3
DNA: TGTGCCAGCAGCCTGCTTAGAGGAAACACCATATATTTT
CDR3: CASSLLRGNTIYF

size: few
V: TRBV7-9
D: -
J: TRBJ1-5
DNA: TGTGCCAGCAGCCCCAAGGGAGACAGGAATCAGCCCCAGCATTTT
CDR3: CASSPKGDRNQPQHF